The 17 T cell receptor beta chains below come from one sample, sequenced in a study of healthy donors' naive CD4 and CD8 T cells (dated by TCRdb to the mid-2010s). Sequenced using a 454 GS FLX Titanium. A previously published linear amplification protocol was used to construct TCR libraries from around 500 ng of total RNA. Starting from the raw public reads, TCRdb applied fastp trimming at Q25, assembled clones with MiXCR and retained in-frame beta chains. Identical CDR3 protein sequences are pooled into one entry, listed with their most common genes and DNA. For this sample the table gives approximately 200,000 distinct CDR3 sequences, of which about 76% were detected only once. The ten largest clones capture 2% to 2.5% of the sample. The material sequenced was naive CD4+ and CD8+ T cells sorted from blood, pooled from several donors. Read against the paper, the sample's cell subset or site label means: FACS-sorted naive CD4+ (CD45RO-CD45RA+) and naive CD8+ (CD45RA+CD27bright) T cells. The receptors shown here come from a pool of human donors in good health; the sample pools cells from several healthy donors.

The chain employs TRBV6-5 and TRBJ2-5; a weak D match, TRBD2 (5 bases). The ends were cut back, 2 bases at V and 5 bases at J, with 9 bases in the middle. This CDR3 region has 13 residues. CDR1 MNHEY and CDR2 SVGAGI come from the germline V gene. The CDR3 DNA follows: TGTGCCAGCAGTTACAAGGGCGGGGAGACCCAGTACTTC. Amino acids: CASSYKGGETQYF.

The chain carries TRBV29-1 and TRBJ2-1; 9 bases align to TRBD2. The J segment lost 2 bases and the V segment lost 4 bases, leaving 6 bases of the junction unmatched. CDR3 length: 15 residues. From germline, CDR1 is SQVTM and CDR2 ANQGSEA. The CDR3 bases are TGCAGCGTTGGTGGACTAGCGACAACCTACAATGAGCAGTTCTTC. Translating it yields CSVGGLATTYNEQFF.

This clonotype was counted between two and nine times. This chain joins TRBV20-1 and TRBJ1-2; no clear D gene. Trimming took 1 base from V and 4 from J, leaving 7 bases between them. This CDR3 is built from 12 residues. CDR1 DFQATT and CDR2 SNEGSKA come from the germline V gene (reference sequence). DNA for the CDR3: TGCAGTGCTAGAGTAAGCGTCTATGGCTACACCTTC. Protein product: CSARVSVYGYTF.

The rearrangement uses TRBV18 and TRBJ1-5, with D possibly TRBD1 on 5 matching bases. In germline, CDR1 is KGHSH, CDR2 LQKENI. The CDR3 totals 16 residues. Trimming left V 5 bases short and J 3 bases short, with 17 bases between. The CDR3 is CASSRETGGINQPQHF. The CDR3 DNA reads TGTGCCAGCTCAAGAGAAACGGGGGGAATCAATCAGCCCCAGCATTTT.

V and J are TRBV5-6 and TRBJ1-5; unclear D gene. The CDR3 has 13 residues. Trimming stripped 2 bases from V and 6 bases from J, with 9 bases between. Germline CDR1 SGHDT, CDR2 YYEEEE. CDR3 nucleotide sequence: TGTGCCAGCAGCTTAGGCTCGGGTCAGCCCCAGCATTTT. Protein product: CASSLGSGQPQHF.

The chain uses TRBV29-1 and TRBJ2-5, with TRBD1 matching over 7 bases. Trimming cost V 3 bases and J 0 bases; bases outside gene matches: 4. Germline values: CDR1 SQVTM, CDR2 ANQGSEA. This CDR3 is 14 amino acids long. The CDR3 DNA reads TGCAGCGTTGACCAGGGGGTTCACCAAGAGACCCAGTACTTC. Protein sequence: CSVDQGVHQETQYF.

This clonotype has only a few counts. V is TRBV29-1 and J is TRBJ2-3, with unresolved D. V lost 3 bases, J lost 0 bases, and 10 bases lay in between. The CDR3 sequence is 14 residues long. Germline CDR1 SQVTM, CDR2 ANQGSEA. The DNA of the CDR3 is TGCAGCGTTGACCTCCAGGCCAGCACAGATACGCAGTATTTT. This gives the protein CSVDLQASTDTQYF.

This sequence joins TRBV5-1 and TRBJ2-3; D gene unclear. CDR1 is SGHRS, CDR2 YFSETQ, per germline. Trimming stripped 2 bases from V and 2 bases from J, with 6 bases between. The CDR3 consists of 13 residues. The CDR3 loop is CASSLTPTDTQYF. For the CDR3, the DNA is TGCGCCAGCAGCTTAACCCCCACAGATACGCAGTATTTT.

V gene TRBV19 combines with J gene TRBJ1-1; D is possibly TRBD1 (6 bases). CDR3 length: 14 amino acids. The V and J ends lost 5 bases and 4 bases respectively, with 14 bases between them. In germline, CDR1 is LNHDA, CDR2 SQIVND (reference sequence). The CDR3 reads CASSLQGGGTEAFF. The CDR3, as DNA: TGTGCCAGTAGTCTACAGGGCGGCGGCACTGAAGCTTTCTTT.

This chain uses TRBV19 with TRBJ1-5; D is unclear. Trimming took off 4 bases at V and 0 bases at J, with 7 bases between the two ends. This CDR3 is 14 amino acids long. Germline assignment: CDR1 LNHDA and CDR2 SQIVND (reference sequence). CDR3 sequence reads: CASSNVYSNQPQHF. As DNA, the CDR3 is TGTGCCAGTAGTAACGTCTATAGCAATCAGCCCCAGCATTTT.

The genes are TRBV4-3 and TRBJ2-7, with D possibly matching TRBD2 (6 bases). This CDR3 is built from 16 residues. Germline V gene lookup returns CDR1 LGHNA and CDR2 YSLEER. V lost 0 bases to trimming and J lost 2 bases, with 14 bases between them. The CDR3 loop is CASSQDLNGSPYEQYF. The CDR3 nucleotides read TGCGCCAGCAGCCAAGATCTAAACGGGAGCCCCTACGAGCAGTACTTC.

The chain joins TRBV29-1 to TRBJ2-1; 12 positions agree with TRBD2. CDR1 and CDR2 (germline): SQVTM, ANQGSEA. CDR3 length equals 20 residues. J gave up 6 bases and V 0 bases, and 18 bases lay outside the gene matches. CDR3 region: CSVEDRTTSGSRVRSNEQFF. CDR3 DNA sequence: TGCAGCGTTGAAGATCGTACGACTAGCGGGAGCCGGGTTCGCTCCAATGAGCAGTTCTTC.

The chain uses TRBV30 and TRBJ1-1; the D gene is possibly TRBD1 (6 bases). This CDR3 has 16 amino acids. Germline V gene data show CDR1 as GTSNPN and CDR2 as SVGIG (reference sequence). V shed 0 bases and J shed 2 bases, with 16 bases lying between them. DNA for the CDR3: TGTGCCTGGAGTGTAGGATCGGGGGCCTCAAACACTGAAGCTTTCTTT. It encodes CAWSVGSGASNTEAFF.

V is TRBV28 and J is TRBJ2-7; 8 nucleotides match TRBD2. The CDR3 length is 13 residues. V lost 8 bases and J lost 3; bases outside the gene matches: 6. Germline V gene data show CDR1 as MDHEN and CDR2 as SYDVKM. The chain's CDR3 is CASQRLAGYEQYF. For the CDR3, the DNA is TGTGCCAGCCAACGGCTAGCGGGCTACGAGCAGTACTTC.

V and J are TRBV10-3 and TRBJ2-7; perhaps TRBD2 as D (5 bases). The germline V gene encodes CDR1 ENHRY and CDR2 SYGVKD. The ends were cut back, 6 bases at V and 3 bases at J, with 15 bases in the middle. This CDR3 contains 14 residues. For the CDR3, the DNA is TGTGCCATCAGGGTAGTGGACTCTGACTACGAGCAGTACTTC. Translation: CAIRVVDSDYEQYF.

This chain joins TRBV6-2 or TRBV6-3 and TRBJ2-7, with 8 bases that match TRBD2. The length of the CDR3 is 15 residues. CDR1 and CDR2 (germline): MNHEY, SVGEGT. After removal of 0 bases from V and 6 bases from J, the junction contained 7 bases not matched to a gene. CDR3: CASSYSRLALFEQYF. The CDR3 nucleotides are TGTGCCAGCAGTTACTCCAGACTAGCGTTGTTCGAGCAGTACTTC.

The V gene is TRBV6-1, the J gene TRBJ1-2; D ambiguous. CDR3 length: 14 amino acids. Germline assignment: CDR1 MNHNS and CDR2 SASEGT. The ends were cut back, 4 bases at V and 6 bases at J, with 15 bases in the middle. The CDR3 reads CASSAPKWGDGYTF. CDR3 coding DNA: TGTGCCAGCAGTGCCCCTAAGTGGGGAGATGGCTACACCTTC.